This TCR beta chain was sequenced during a study of CD8 T cells in ankylosing spondylitis. Quantitative 5'-RACE with molecular barcodes was used to make the TCR beta libraries. Via MiXCR, TCRdb re-called the 5' RACE reads, giving one row per CDR3 protein. Of 450,000 to 550,000 distinct CDR3 sequences in the sample, approximately 5.3% were seen once. This clonotype was seen many times. The target antigen is unknown. Trimming took 4 bases from V and 5 from J, leaving 14 bases between them. Germline CDR1 reads LGHDT; CDR2 reads YNNKEL (reference sequence). This CDR3 is 14 amino acids long. Points from the study as a whole: Reports say disease-linked clones showed up significantly more in matched ankylosing spondylitis synovial fluid. Clones that were linked to disease were CD8+ and were relatively rare in peripheral blood. About 8 highly homologous variants made up a TCR beta motif, and this motif appeared characteristic of ankylosing spondylitis blood. There were earlier reports of some motif variants in reactive arthritis synovial fluid and blood.

This sequence joins TRBV3-1 and TRBJ1-2; D is unresolved. The TCR sequence derives from a male donor with ankylosing spondylitis. The sequenced sample was blood, either unsorted or a sorted T cell fraction (not recorded which). CDR3 sequence (DNA): TGTGCCAGCAGCCCTGATCCGTGGAAGTATGGCTACACCTTC. The encoded protein is CASSPDPWKYGYTF. The variable domain in full, completed from reference TRBV3-1 and TRBJ1-2, reads DTAVSQTPKYLVTQMGNDKSIKCEQNLGHDTMYWYKQDSKKFLKIMFSYNNKELIINETVPNRFSPKSPDKAHLNLHINSLELGDSAVYFCASSPDPWKYGYTFGSGTRLTVV.